This T cell receptor (beta chain) was captured by sequencing in a study of radiotherapy plus CTLA-4 blockade in lung cancer. Study findings and constraints: Per reports, early blood T cell clone dynamics, plus interferon-beta, forecast response most strongly.

The CDR3 has 15 residues. CDR1 SGDLS and CDR2 YYNGEE come from the germline V gene. Trimming pared 2 bases from V and 1 base from J, leaving 10 bases between. As for this clone: Its antigen is unknown.

Sequenced by immunoSEQ multiplex PCR; TCRdb stores in-frame clones only, minus some. The sample lists around 100,000 clones, over 65% occurring once. The rearrangement links TRBV9 to TRBJ2-1; a possible D gene is TRBD2 (6 bases). The clonotype was recovered from a human donor with non-small cell lung cancer that progressed on radiotherapy plus ipilimumab. Some clones in this sample may be carry-over from other donors' samples. The sequencing used peripheral blood, collected from a patient treated with radiotherapy plus ipilimumab. The CDR3 region has the DNA TGTGCCAGCAGCGTCATGGCGGGGTCCTACAATGAGCAGTTCTTC. It codes for CASSVMAGSYNEQFF.